The 26 T cell receptor beta chains presented below share a single source sample, sequenced in a study of cytomegalovirus exposure and HLA in healthy donors. Researchers ran the PCR with 60 Vbeta and 13 Jbeta primers. Measured with immunoSEQ multiplex PCR; TCRdb has only the in-frame clones, and not every one. The sample carries 95,000 to 150,000 clones, approximately 78% recorded once. The specimen was PBMCs. The receptors derive from a middle-aged man in good health and CMV-seronegative.

This clone was picked up one time. The chain couples TRBV4-1 to TRBJ1-4; TRBD1 agrees at 8 bases. The CDR3 is 16 residues long. The germline gives CDR1 MGHRA, CDR2 YSYEKL. Unmatched junction bases numbered 6, after V lost 1 base and J lost 5 bases. In DNA form, the CDR3 reads TGCGCCAGCAGCCAAGGACAGGGGCCCTTCAATGAAAAACTGTTTTTT. The encoded protein is CASSQGQGPFNEKLFF.

This chain links TRBV6-1 with TRBJ1-5; unclear D gene. Per the germline V gene, CDR1 is MNHNS and CDR2 is SASEGT. Trimming took off 1 base at V and 1 base at J, with 11 bases between the two ends. The CDR3 loop spans 16 amino acids. CDR3 in amino acids: CASSEVVRLSNQPQHF. CDR3 coding DNA: TGTGCCAGCAGTGAAGTGGTCAGGCTGAGCAATCAGCCCCAGCATTTT.

V and J are TRBV10-3 and TRBJ1-5; possible D gene TRBD1, 6 bases. Trimming removed 6 bases at V and 7 bases at J, with 16 bases between. This CDR3 has 14 amino acids. CDR1 and CDR2 (germline): ENHRY, SYGVKD. The CDR3 loop is CAIRRGPAGQPQHF. CDR3 coding DNA: TGTGCCATCAGGCGGGGGCCGGCAGGCCAGCCCCAGCATTTT.

In this sample, this clone turned up once. CDR3 sequence (DNA): TGTGCCAGCAGTTACCAGGGGACTAGCGCGGGCTATACGCAGTATTTT. As protein: CASSYQGTSAGYTQYF. The chain has TRBV6-5 and TRBJ2-3, with 10 nucleotides matching TRBD2. The trim removed 2 bases at V and 7 bases at J, leaving 9 bases unmatched. Germline V CDR1 and CDR2: MNHEY, SVGAGI. This CDR3 spans 16 amino acids.

This chain uses TRBV19 with TRBJ1-2; 8 nucleotides agree with TRBD1. From germline, CDR1 is LNHDA and CDR2 SQIVND (reference sequence). This CDR3 has 15 residues. The V segment lost 3 bases and the J segment 2 bases; nucleotides outside the gene matches: 5. DNA for the CDR3: TGTGCCAGTAGTATCGGGACAGGACCGAACTATGGCTACACCTTC. Protein sequence: CASSIGTGPNYGYTF.

This chain joins TRBV10-3 and TRBJ1-2; D may be TRBD1 (6 bases). The germline V gene has CDR1 ENHRY and CDR2 SYGVKD. The CDR3 loop spans 18 amino acids. Between the trimmed V and J ends, which lost 7 bases and 7 bases, there was a span of 31 bases. CDR3: CAITKGGLLQGMGTGYTF. As DNA, the CDR3 is TGTGCCATCACAAAAGGAGGTCTACTGCAGGGGATGGGAACTGGCTACACCTTC.

CDR3 region: CASSFQGKNTEAFF. CDR3 DNA sequence: TGTGCCAGCAGCTTCCAGGGCAAGAACACTGAAGCTTTCTTT. The chain employs TRBV7-2 and TRBJ1-1, with D tentatively TRBD1 (5 bases). V lost 3 bases, J lost 1 base, and 9 bases lay in between. Per germline, CDR1 SGHTA and CDR2 FQGNSA. The CDR3 is 14 residues long.

The rearrangement links TRBV5-1 to TRBJ2-5, with D perhaps matching TRBD2 (6 bases). Looked up from germline, CDR1 is SGHRS and CDR2 is YFSETQ. Trimming removed 4 bases from V and 4 bases from J, with 17 bases in between. This CDR3 has 15 residues. The CDR3 loop reads CASSRRDSGAETQYF. In DNA form, the CDR3 reads TGCGCCAGCAGCCGTCGGGACTCCGGGGCAGAGACCCAGTACTTC.

The chain links TRBV9 to TRBJ2-5; 7 nucleotides align to TRBD1. There are 16 residues in the CDR3. The germline gives CDR1 SGDLS, CDR2 YYNGEE. Losses at the gene ends were 4 bases for V and 2 bases for J; bases not matched to a gene: 11. The CDR3 DNA reads as TGTGCCAGCAGCTTCGTCCCGGACAGGAGACAAGAGACCCAGTACTTC. Protein sequence: CASSFVPDRRQETQYF.

This chain uses TRBV11-2 with TRBJ2-7, with D maybe TRBD2 (6 bases). V was trimmed by 6 bases and J by 1 base, leaving 13 bases between them. The germline V gene encodes CDR1 SGHAT and CDR2 FQNNGV. This CDR3 spans 14 amino acids. In nucleotides, the CDR3 is TGTGCCAGCAGGGGCTGGGAGGAATCCTACGAGCAGTACTTC. Residues: CASRGWEESYEQYF.

Only one count was recorded for this clone. The J gene is TRBJ2-5, the V gene TRBV15; tentatively, D is TRBD1 (5 bases). The CDR3 has 17 residues. The germline V and J ends were trimmed by 0 bases and 1 base, with 15 bases remaining between them. Germline CDR1 LNHNV, CDR2 YYDKDF (reference sequence). This chain's CDR3 is CATSRDGQGISQETQYF. CDR3 DNA: TGTGCCACCAGCAGAGATGGGCAGGGAATAAGCCAAGAGACCCAGTACTTC.

Details on this clone: Within the sample, other DNA sequences also encode this same CDR3. V gene TRBV11-2 combines with J gene TRBJ2-3; unclear D gene. Trimming stripped 1 base from V and 5 bases from J, with 13 bases between. Germline CDR1 and CDR2: SGHAT and FQNNGV. This CDR3 has 15 amino acids. DNA of the CDR3: TGTGCCAGCAGCTTAGGTTCACTACCCCAAGATACGCAGTATTTT. Translating gives CASSLGSLPQDTQYF.

The V gene is TRBV9, the J gene TRBJ2-7; 9 nucleotides match TRBD1. The germline CDR1 and CDR2 sequences are SGDLS and YYNGEE. CDR3 size: 15 residues. The J segment lost 3 bases and the V segment lost 3 bases, leaving 7 bases of the junction unmatched. The CDR3 spells CASSAGTGISYEQYF. The CDR3 nucleotides read TGTGCCAGCAGCGCCGGGACAGGGATAAGCTACGAGCAGTACTTC.

J is TRBJ1-5 and V is TRBV18; a possible D gene is TRBD1 (6 bases). V dropped 4 bases and J dropped 9 bases, with 10 bases sitting between them. Germline values: CDR1 KGHSH, CDR2 LQKENI. This CDR3 region has 12 residues. Here the CDR3 reads CASSLQGGPQHF. CDR3 DNA sequence: TGTGCCAGCTCACTACAGGGTGGGCCCCAGCATTTT.

The chain combines TRBV27 with TRBJ2-5; 9 bases align to TRBD2. V lost 6 bases to trimming and J lost 7 bases; unmatched junction nucleotides: 12. Germline-derived CDR1 and CDR2 are MNHEY and SMNVEV (reference sequence). CDR3 length: 15 amino acids. This CDR3 is CASSTSGGPARTQYF. The CDR3 DNA reads as TGTGCCAGCAGCACCAGCGGGGGGCCCGCGAGGACCCAGTACTTC.

The J gene is TRBJ1-6, the V gene TRBV7-6; tentative D call: TRBD1 (5 bases). Trimming removed 1 base at V and 5 bases at J, with 9 bases between. This CDR3 is 15 amino acids long. From germline, CDR1 is SGHVS and CDR2 FNYEAQ. The CDR3 loop is CASSLGTPDNSPLHF. The CDR3 nucleotides are TGTGCCAGCAGCTTAGGGACACCCGATAATTCACCCCTCCACTTT.

This sequence joins TRBV6-6 and TRBJ1-2; unclear D gene. With 10 bases removed from V and 3 bases from J, the gap between germline ends came to 15 bases. Germline V gives CDR1 MNHNY, CDR2 SVGAGI (reference sequence). This CDR3 contains 13 residues. CDR3 DNA: TGTGCCACCTCCCAAGGAGAGCACTATGGCTACACCTTC. Translating it yields CATSQGEHYGYTF.

This clone has more than one count but fewer than ten. V is TRBV19 and J is TRBJ1-4, with 7 bases matching TRBD1. Germline V lookup: CDR1 LNHDA, CDR2 SQIVND (reference sequence). Trimming took 10 bases from V and 2 from J; bases not matched to a gene: 13. The CDR3 consists of 16 residues. The CDR3, as DNA: TGTGCCACCAAGGGGGCCCGCGAGGGGACTAATGAAAAACTGTTTTTT. Its protein product is CATKGAREGTNEKLFF.

The rearrangement links TRBV4-3 to TRBJ1-1, with no clear D. The CDR3 covers 16 residues. In germline, CDR1 is LGHNA, CDR2 YSLEER. Trimming cost V 1 base and J 3 bases, with 15 bases left between them. The CDR3 DNA is TGCGCCAGCAGCCAAGTGTCCGAAGCGCGGGACACTGAAGCTTTCTTT. Its protein product is CASSQVSEARDTEAFF.

This clone has only one observation. V gene TRBV10-1 combines with J gene TRBJ2-7; TRBD2 is a possible D gene (5 bases). The CDR3 is 11 residues long. Per germline, CDR1 WNHNN and CDR2 SYGVQD (reference sequence). Trimming pared 11 bases from V and 3 bases from J, leaving 11 bases between. The CDR3 is CAPLVHYEQYF. The CDR3 DNA reads as TGCGCCCCACTAGTACACTACGAGCAGTACTTC.

The DNA for the CDR3 is TGTGCCAGCAGTTTCGGCAGGGGTCTCTACGAGCAGTACTTC. Its translation is CASSFGRGLYEQYF. V and J are TRBV27 and TRBJ2-7; tentatively, D is TRBD1 (6 bases). Germline V gives CDR1 MNHEY, CDR2 SMNVEV (reference sequence). V was trimmed by 3 bases and J by 3 bases, leaving 12 bases between them. The CDR3 runs 14 residues.

V and J are TRBV5-8 and TRBJ2-3; a weak D match, TRBD1 (5 bases). The CDR3 totals 14 residues. From germline, CDR1 is SGHTS and CDR2 YDEGEE. The V end lost 5 bases, the J end lost 1 base, and 11 bases lay between the germline ends. The CDR3 reads CASRGLGGTDTQYF. CDR3 in DNA: TGTGCCAGCAGGGGGCTTGGGGGCACAGATACGCAGTATTTT.

V usage is TRBV9 and J usage is TRBJ2-7, with 9 bases matching TRBD1. V was clipped by 0 bases and J by 4 bases; unmatched bases: 2. The germline V gene encodes CDR1 SGDLS and CDR2 YYNGEE. This CDR3 contains 14 residues. The CDR3 region is CASSVGTGAYEQYF. DNA for the CDR3: TGTGCCAGCAGCGTAGGGACAGGGGCTTACGAGCAGTACTTC.

The rearrangement uses TRBV6-6 and TRBJ2-3, with 9 positions matching TRBD1. CDR1 is MNHNY and CDR2 is SVGAGI in the germline V gene (reference sequence). Trimming removed 2 bases from V and 3 bases from J; junction bases left unmatched: 3. The CDR3 covers 15 residues. Here the CDR3 reads CASSYGTGKTDTQYF. The CDR3 DNA sequence: TGTGCCAGCAGTTACGGGACAGGGAAAACAGATACGCAGTATTTT.

The V gene is TRBV5-6, the J gene TRBJ1-5; maybe TRBD1 (5 bases). Trimming stripped 0 bases from V and 2 bases from J, with 18 bases between. The CDR3 is made up of 18 amino acids. Germline lookup yields CDR1 SGHDT and CDR2 YYEEEE. In DNA, the CDR3 is TGTGCCAGCAGCTTGGCGGGGGGGGGAGTTGAGGGCAATCAGCCCCAGCATTTT. As protein: CASSLAGGGVEGNQPQHF.

V is TRBV7-9 and J is TRBJ1-2, with 12 bases identical to TRBD1. Germline V gives CDR1 SEHNR, CDR2 FQNEAQ (reference sequence). There are 14 residues in the CDR3. V was pared by 3 bases and J by 8 bases, with 4 bases of the junction left unmatched. The CDR3 protein is CASSLGQGAGGYTF. The DNA of the CDR3 is TGTGCCAGCAGCTTGGGACAGGGGGCGGGAGGCTACACCTTC.